The rows below give T cell receptor beta chains drawn from one sample of a study of cytomegalovirus exposure and HLA in healthy donors. Method: immunoSEQ multiplex PCR; TCRdb's copy keeps in-frame clones and lacks some. The repertoire holds 130,000 or so clones, approximately 78% seen once, with under 1.5% in the top ten. The sample consisted of PBMCs. All receptors derive from a female donor in good health and CMV-seronegative. Both conserved end residues are part of each CDR3. The D gene is left open where the match is weak. A row's size may be missing; if present it is once, few, many or a size class.

V gene: TRBV5-6
CDR3 length: 15
D gene: TRBD1
clone size: .
J gene: TRBJ1-2
CDR3 DNA: TGTGCCAGCAGACTAATCCGGGACAGGGACTATGGCTACACCTTC
CDR3 protein: CASRLIRDRDYGYTF

V gene: TRBV7-9
CDR3 length: 13
D gene: TRBD1
clone size: .
J gene: TRBJ1-2
CDR3 DNA: TGTGCCAGCAGCTTAACAGGGGCCAATTTCTACACCTTC
CDR3 protein: CASSLTGANFYTF

V gene: TRBV4-2
CDR3 length: 18
D gene: TRBD2
clone size: once
J gene: TRBJ2-5
CDR3 DNA: TGTGCCAGCAGCCAAGATCGAGTCAGCGGGAGGGCCTCAGAGACCCAGTACTTC
CDR3 protein: CASSQDRVSGRASETQYF

V gene: TRBV10-1
CDR3 length: 18
D gene: TRBD1
clone size: .
J gene: TRBJ2-1
CDR3 DNA: TGCGCCAGCAGCCAAGGAGGACAGGGAAAGTACTCCTACAATGAGCAGTTCTTC
CDR3 protein: CASSQGGQGKYSYNEQFF

V gene: TRBV7-9
CDR3 length: 15
D gene: .
clone size: .
J gene: TRBJ2-5
CDR3 DNA: TGTGCCAGCAGCCTTCCTCTGGGGGGGCGCGAGACCCAGTACTTC
CDR3 protein: CASSLPLGGRETQYF

V gene: TRBV28
CDR3 length: 15
D gene: TRBD1
clone size: .
J gene: TRBJ1-1
CDR3 DNA: TGTGCCAGCAGACACGCCGGGACAGCGAACACTGAAGCTTTCTTT
CDR3 protein: CASRHAGTANTEAFF

V gene: TRBV27
CDR3 length: 16
D gene: .
clone size: .
J gene: TRBJ2-7
CDR3 DNA: TGTGCCAGCCAATCGGTGGCAGGGGGGACGTCCTACGAGCAGTACTTC
CDR3 protein: CASQSVAGGTSYEQYF

V gene: TRBV27
CDR3 length: 15
D gene: .
clone size: few
J gene: TRBJ2-7
CDR3 DNA: TGTGCCAGCAGTTTATCCCTAGGGGATACCTACGAGCAGTACTTC
CDR3 protein: CASSLSLGDTYEQYF

V gene: TRBV2
CDR3 length: 14
D gene: TRBD1
clone size: once
J gene: TRBJ2-1
CDR3 DNA: TGTGCCAGCAAAGTGACAGGGGTATCAAATGAGCAGTTCTTC
CDR3 protein: CASKVTGVSNEQFF

V gene: TRBV30
CDR3 length: 17
D gene: .
clone size: .
J gene: TRBJ2-3
CDR3 DNA: TGTGCCTGGAGTGTTTTAATGGGCTTAACGAACGTAGATACGCAGTATTTT
CDR3 protein: CAWSVLMGLTNVDTQYF

V gene: TRBV19
CDR3 length: 15
D gene: TRBD1
clone size: few
J gene: TRBJ1-5
CDR3 DNA: TGTGCCAGTAGGGGGACAGTCTATAGCAATCAGCCCCAGCATTTT
CDR3 protein: CASRGTVYSNQPQHF

V gene: TRBV9
CDR3 length: 17
D gene: TRBD1
clone size: .
J gene: TRBJ2-6
CDR3 DNA: TGTGCCAGCAGCGTAAAAACAGGGGGAGACGGGGCCAACGTCCTGACTTTC
CDR3 protein: CASSVKTGGDGANVLTF

V gene: TRBV25-1
CDR3 length: 15
D gene: .
clone size: .
J gene: TRBJ2-2
CDR3 DNA: TGTGCCAGCAGTGAATCAGACAGACTCACCGGGGAGCTGTTTTTT
CDR3 protein: CASSESDRLTGELFF

V gene: TRBV10-3
CDR3 length: 13
D gene: .
clone size: .
J gene: TRBJ2-7
CDR3 DNA: TGTGCCATCAGTGATGGACTGACCTACGAGCAGTACTTC
CDR3 protein: CAISDGLTYEQYF

V gene: TRBV30
CDR3 length: 11
D gene: .
clone size: .
J gene: TRBJ2-3
CDR3 DNA: TGTGCCTGGAGCGGGGGAGATACGCAGTATTTT
CDR3 protein: CAWSGGDTQYF

V gene: TRBV5-1
CDR3 length: 18
D gene: TRBD2
clone size: .
J gene: TRBJ2-1
CDR3 DNA: TGCGCCAGCAGCGCCGGACTAGCGGGAGGGCCCTCCTACAATGAGCAGTTCTTC
CDR3 protein: CASSAGLAGGPSYNEQFF

V gene: TRBV4-3
CDR3 length: 14
D gene: TRBD1
clone size: few
J gene: TRBJ2-3
CDR3 DNA: TGCGCCAGCAGGGACAGGGGGTTGACAGATACGCAGTATTTT
CDR3 protein: CASRDRGLTDTQYF

V gene: TRBV7-7
CDR3 length: 16
D gene: TRBD1
clone size: .
J gene: TRBJ2-1
CDR3 DNA: TGTGCTAGCAGCTTAGAAGGCAGGGGGTCCTACAATGAGCAGTTCTTC
CDR3 protein: CASSLEGRGSYNEQFF

V gene: TRBV9
CDR3 length: 14
D gene: .
clone size: .
J gene: TRBJ1-2
CDR3 DNA: TGTGCCAGCAGCGCTTACGGGGAAAACTATGGCTACACCTTC
CDR3 protein: CASSAYGENYGYTF